These 8 T cell receptor beta chains were all obtained from the same sample, sequenced in a study of cytotoxic CD8 clonotypes in ibrutinib-treated CLL. Repertoires were generated with immunoSEQ multiplex PCR, while TCRdb's copy carries only in-frame clones and drops some. Of about 50,000 clones listed, 50% to 65% were seen once; the top ten hold 25% to 35%. The sample was PBMCs, taken after 24 months of ibrutinib treatment. Receptor source: a human donor with chronic lymphocytic leukemia.

CDR3 sequence reads: CASSLTSGGEGSYNEQFF. The CDR3 DNA sequence: TGTGCCAGCAGCTTGACTAGCGGGGGGGAGGGCTCCTACAATGAGCAGTTCTTC. V is TRBV4-2 and J is TRBJ2-1; 14 positions match TRBD2. V trimming: 5 bases; J trimming: 0 bases; junction bases outside the gene matches: 6. The CDR3 has 18 residues. CDR1 and CDR2 (germline): LGHNA, YNFKEQ.

This clone was detected only a few times. The chain recombines TRBV2 with TRBJ2-7; 9 bases line up with TRBD1. With V trimmed by 3 bases and J by 2 bases, 5 bases remained unmatched. The germline CDR1 and CDR2 sequences are SNHLY and FYNNEI. This CDR3 has 15 residues. CDR3 DNA sequence: TGTGCCAGCAGTGATCCCGGGACAGGGCCCTACGAGCAGTACTTC. Protein product: CASSDPGTGPYEQYF.

The chain employs TRBV4-1 and TRBJ1-3; no reliable D call. Deletions cut 0 bases from V and 4 bases from J, with 10 bases between. CDR3 size: 15 residues. The germline V gene has CDR1 MGHRA and CDR2 YSYEKL. CDR3 amino acids: CASSQEPTYGNTIYF. In DNA, the CDR3 is TGCGCCAGCAGCCAAGAACCCACCTACGGAAACACCATATATTTT.

The chain carries TRBV11-2 and TRBJ1-2, with D uncertain. CDR1 SGHAT and CDR2 FQNNGV come from the germline V gene. Trimming left V 3 bases short and J 5 bases short, with 7 bases between. The CDR3 loop spans 12 amino acids. CDR3: CASSLAGYGYTF. The CDR3 coding sequence is TGTGCCAGCAGCTTGGCCGGGTATGGCTACACCTTC.

The chain carries TRBV6-5 and TRBJ2-7; D might be TRBD2 (7 bases). Germline lookup yields CDR1 MNHEY and CDR2 SVGAGI. The CDR3 spans 13 residues. Trimming shortened V by 7 bases and J by 5 bases, and 15 bases separated the two germline ends. The CDR3 is CASIGGGKDEQYF. CDR3 bases: TGTGCCAGCATAGGGGGGGGCAAGGACGAGCAGTACTTC.

The CDR3 region has the DNA TGTGCCAGCAGTGGACAGGGTAGAGGCGAAAAACTGTTTTTT. Translated: CASSGQGRGEKLFF. The chain couples TRBV2 to TRBJ1-4, with 7 bases lining up with TRBD1. Germline CDR1 is SNHLY and CDR2 is FYNNEI. J was trimmed by 8 bases and V by 4 bases; bases with no gene match: 7. The CDR3 is made up of 14 amino acids.

The V and J genes are TRBV7-6 and TRBJ1-4; 9 positions agree with TRBD1. After removal of 4 bases from V and 7 bases from J, the junction contained 4 bases not matched to a gene. CDR3 length: 14 amino acids. Germline V lookup: CDR1 SGHVS, CDR2 FNYEAQ. The CDR3 sequence: CASSSGQGGEKLFF. The CDR3 coding sequence is TGTGCCAGCAGCTCGGGACAGGGCGGTGAAAAACTGTTTTTT.

CDR3 protein: CASSRPGQPSTDTQYF. Written as DNA, the CDR3 is TGTGCCAGCAGTCGTCCGGGACAACCGAGCACAGATACGCAGTATTTT. The V gene is TRBV28, the J gene TRBJ2-3, with D perhaps matching TRBD1 (6 bases). CDR3 length: 16 amino acids. With 5 bases removed from V and 0 bases from J, the gap between germline ends came to 15 bases. The germline V gene has CDR1 MDHEN and CDR2 SYDVKM.